This T cell receptor (beta chain) was recorded in a study of blood T cells in healthy people across ages. Together with a sample-barcoded 5' primer, a J-beta primer mix was included in a second PCR lasting roughly 6 to 12 cycles. TCRdb called the 5' RACE reads again in MiXCR, with one record for every CDR3 protein. Here the sample spans 750,000 to 950,000 distinct CDR3 sequences, less than 70% being singletons. This clonotype occurred once. This CDR3 has 12 amino acids. Trimming stripped 3 bases from V and 3 bases from J, with 6 bases between. In germline, CDR1 is WSHSY, CDR2 SAAADI. Sequencing was done on a sample of blood. The origin of this receptor is a man at least 80 years old in good health. The chain employs TRBV10-2 and TRBJ2-7; D not certain. In DNA, the CDR3 is TGCGCCAGCAGTGACAGGAGCTACGAGCAGTACTTC. Protein: CASSDRSYEQYF.